This T cell receptor (beta chain) stems from a study of blood T cell repertoires in COVID-19. The overall study: Acute-phase and convalescent COVID-19 samples originated in the United States, Italy and Spain.

V was clipped by 1 base and J by 6 bases, with 7 bases between them. The CDR3 totals 12 residues. CDR1 and CDR2 from the germline V gene are SGHVS and FQNEAQ. Method: immunoSEQ multiplex PCR; TCRdb's copy keeps in-frame clones and lacks some. The sample includes roughly 230,000 clones, roughly 86% seen only once; the top ten take more than 0.55%. The receptor was derived from a human donor in a cohort sampled during active COVID-19. The chain links TRBV7-8 to TRBJ2-7; D possibly corresponds to TRBD1 (5 bases). Sequencing was done on a sample of peripheral blood. CDR3 region: CASSLVGVEQYF. CDR3 sequence (DNA): TGTGCCAGCAGCTTAGTAGGGGTCGAGCAGTACTTC.